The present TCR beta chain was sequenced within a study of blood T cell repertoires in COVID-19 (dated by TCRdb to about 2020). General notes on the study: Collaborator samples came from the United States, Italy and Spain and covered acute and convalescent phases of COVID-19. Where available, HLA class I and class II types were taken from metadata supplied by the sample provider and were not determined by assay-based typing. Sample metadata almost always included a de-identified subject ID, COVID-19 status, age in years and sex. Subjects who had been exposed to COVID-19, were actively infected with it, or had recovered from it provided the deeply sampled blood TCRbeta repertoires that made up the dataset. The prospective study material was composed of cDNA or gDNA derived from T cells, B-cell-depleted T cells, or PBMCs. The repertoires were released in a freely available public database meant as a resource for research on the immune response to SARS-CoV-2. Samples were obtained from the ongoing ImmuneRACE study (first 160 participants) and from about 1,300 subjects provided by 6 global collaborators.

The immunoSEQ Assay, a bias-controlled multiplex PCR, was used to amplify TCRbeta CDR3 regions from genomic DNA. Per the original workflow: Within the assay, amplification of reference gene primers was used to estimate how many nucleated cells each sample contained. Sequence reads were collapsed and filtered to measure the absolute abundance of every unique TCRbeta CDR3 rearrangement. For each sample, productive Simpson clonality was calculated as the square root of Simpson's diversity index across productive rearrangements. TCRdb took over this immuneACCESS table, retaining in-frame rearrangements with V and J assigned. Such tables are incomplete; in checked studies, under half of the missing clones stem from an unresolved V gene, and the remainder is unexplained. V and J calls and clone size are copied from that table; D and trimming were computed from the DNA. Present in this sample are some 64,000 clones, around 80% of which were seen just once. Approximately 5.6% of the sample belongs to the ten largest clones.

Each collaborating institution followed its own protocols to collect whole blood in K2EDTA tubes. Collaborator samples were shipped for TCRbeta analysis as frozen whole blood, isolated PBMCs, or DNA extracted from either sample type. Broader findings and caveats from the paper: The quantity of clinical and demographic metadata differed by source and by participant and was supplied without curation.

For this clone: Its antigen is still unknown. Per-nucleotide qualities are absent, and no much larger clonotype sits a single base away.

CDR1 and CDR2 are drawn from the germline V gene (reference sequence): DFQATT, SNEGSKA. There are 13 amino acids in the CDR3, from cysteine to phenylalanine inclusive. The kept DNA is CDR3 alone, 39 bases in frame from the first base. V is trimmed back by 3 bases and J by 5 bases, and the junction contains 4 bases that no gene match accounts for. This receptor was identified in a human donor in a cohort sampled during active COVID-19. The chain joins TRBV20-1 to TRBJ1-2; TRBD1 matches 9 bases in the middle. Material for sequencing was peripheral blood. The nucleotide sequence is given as TGCAGTGCTAGTGGGACAGGGCCTTATGGCTACACCTTC. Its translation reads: CSASGTGPYGYTF.